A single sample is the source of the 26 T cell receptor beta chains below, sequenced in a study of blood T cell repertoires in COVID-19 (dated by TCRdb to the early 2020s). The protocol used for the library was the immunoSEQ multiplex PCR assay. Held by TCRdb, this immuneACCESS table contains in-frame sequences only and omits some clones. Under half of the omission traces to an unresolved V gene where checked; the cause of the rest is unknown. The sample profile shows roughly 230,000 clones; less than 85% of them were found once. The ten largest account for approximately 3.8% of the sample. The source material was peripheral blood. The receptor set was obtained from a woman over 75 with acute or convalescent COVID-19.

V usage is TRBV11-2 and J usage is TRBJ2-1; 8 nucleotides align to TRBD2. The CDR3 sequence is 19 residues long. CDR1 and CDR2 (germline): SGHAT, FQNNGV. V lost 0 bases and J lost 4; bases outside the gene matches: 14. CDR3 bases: TGTGCCAGCAGCTTAGATCCCGGGGCGAGCGGGGGACAATACAATGAGCAGTTCTTC. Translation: CASSLDPGASGGQYNEQFF. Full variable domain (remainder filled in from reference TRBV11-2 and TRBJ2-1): EAGVAQSPRYKIIEKRQSVAFWCNPISGHATLYWYQQILGQGPKLLIQFQNNGVVDDSQLPKDRFSAERLKGVDSTLKIQPAKLEDSAVYLCASSLDPGASGGQYNEQFFGPGTRLTVL.

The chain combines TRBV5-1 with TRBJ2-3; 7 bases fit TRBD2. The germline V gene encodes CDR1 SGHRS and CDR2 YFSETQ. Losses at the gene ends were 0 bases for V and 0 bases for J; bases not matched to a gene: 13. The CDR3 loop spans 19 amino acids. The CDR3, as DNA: TGCGCCAGCAGCTTGGCGGCTCGTGGTAGCGGGCCGAGCACAGATACGCAGTATTTT. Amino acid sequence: CASSLAARGSGPSTDTQYF.

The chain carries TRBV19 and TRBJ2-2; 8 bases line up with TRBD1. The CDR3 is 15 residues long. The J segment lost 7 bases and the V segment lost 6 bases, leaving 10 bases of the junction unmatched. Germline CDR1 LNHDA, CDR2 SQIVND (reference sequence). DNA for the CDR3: TGTGCCAGTAGCGCCAGGGACAGGCTACACGGGGAGCTGTTTTTT. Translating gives CASSARDRLHGELFF. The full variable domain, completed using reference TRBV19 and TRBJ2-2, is DGGITQSPKYLFRKEGQNVTLSCEQNLNHDAMYWYRQDPGQGLRLIYYSQIVNDFQKGDIAEGYSVSREKKESFPLTVTSAQKNPTAFYLCASSARDRLHGELFFGEGSRLTVL.

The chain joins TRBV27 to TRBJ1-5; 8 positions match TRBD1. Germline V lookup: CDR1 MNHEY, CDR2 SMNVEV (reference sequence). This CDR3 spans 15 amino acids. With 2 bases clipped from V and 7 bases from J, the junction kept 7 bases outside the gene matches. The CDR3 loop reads CASSLGQGAGQPQHF. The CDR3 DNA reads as TGTGCCAGCAGTTTAGGGCAGGGGGCGGGACAGCCCCAGCATTTT.

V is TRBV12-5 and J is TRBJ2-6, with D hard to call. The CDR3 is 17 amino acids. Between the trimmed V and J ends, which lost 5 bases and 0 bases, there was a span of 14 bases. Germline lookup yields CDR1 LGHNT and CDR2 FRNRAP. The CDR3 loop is CASGPALAVSGANVLTF. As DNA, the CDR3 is TGTGCTAGTGGTCCCGCCCTGGCGGTCTCTGGGGCCAACGTCCTGACTTTC.

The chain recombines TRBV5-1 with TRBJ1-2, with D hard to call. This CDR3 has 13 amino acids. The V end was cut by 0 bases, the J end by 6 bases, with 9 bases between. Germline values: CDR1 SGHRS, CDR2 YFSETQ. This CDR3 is CASSLGPGNGYTF. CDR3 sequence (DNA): TGCGCCAGCAGCTTGGGTCCCGGGAATGGCTACACCTTC.

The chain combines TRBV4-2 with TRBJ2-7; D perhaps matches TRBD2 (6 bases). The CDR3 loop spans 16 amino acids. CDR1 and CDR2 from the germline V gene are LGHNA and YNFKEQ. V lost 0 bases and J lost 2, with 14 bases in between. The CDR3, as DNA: TGTGCCAGCAGCCAAGATATCTTACTAGCCACCTACGAGCAGTACTTC. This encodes CASSQDILLATYEQYF.

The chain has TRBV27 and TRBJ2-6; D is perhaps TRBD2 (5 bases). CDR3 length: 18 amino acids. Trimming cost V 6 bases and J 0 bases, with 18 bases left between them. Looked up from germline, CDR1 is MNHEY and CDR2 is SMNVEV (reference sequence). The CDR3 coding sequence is TGTGCCAGCAGCGACTACAGAACCGACCGCTCTGGGGCCAACGTCCTGACTTTC. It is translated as CASSDYRTDRSGANVLTF.

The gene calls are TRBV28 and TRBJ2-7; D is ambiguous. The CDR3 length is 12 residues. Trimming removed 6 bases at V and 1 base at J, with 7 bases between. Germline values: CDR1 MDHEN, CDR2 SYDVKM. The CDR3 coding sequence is TGTGCCAGCAGCCCAAATTCCTACGAGCAGTACTTC. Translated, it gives CASSPNSYEQYF.

In DNA, the CDR3 is TGCGCCAGCAGCTGGGCGGGGGAGACCCAGTACTTC. Protein: CASSWAGETQYF. The chain joins TRBV5-1 to TRBJ2-5; a weak D match, TRBD2 (6 bases). Germline CDR1 is SGHRS and CDR2 is YFSETQ. With 3 bases removed from V and 5 bases from J, the gap between germline ends came to 8 bases. The CDR3 loop spans 12 amino acids.

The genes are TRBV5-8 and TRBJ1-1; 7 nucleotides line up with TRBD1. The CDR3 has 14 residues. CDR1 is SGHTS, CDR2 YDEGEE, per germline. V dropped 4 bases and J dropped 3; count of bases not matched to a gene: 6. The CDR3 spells CASSPRQGDTEAFF. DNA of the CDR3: TGTGCCAGCAGCCCCAGACAGGGAGACACTGAAGCTTTCTTT. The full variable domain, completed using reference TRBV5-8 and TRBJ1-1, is EAGVTQSPTHLIKTRGQQATLRCSPISGHTSVYWYQQALGLGLQFLLWYDEGEERNRGNFPPRFSGRQFPNYSSELNVNALELEDSALYLCASSPRQGDTEAFFGQGTRLTVV.

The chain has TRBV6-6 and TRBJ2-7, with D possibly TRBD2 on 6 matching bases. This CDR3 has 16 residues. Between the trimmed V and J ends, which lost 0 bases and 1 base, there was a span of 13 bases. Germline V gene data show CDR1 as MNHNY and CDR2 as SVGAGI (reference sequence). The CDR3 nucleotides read TGTGCCAGCAGTTACTCGAAGCTGGGACTTTCCTACGAGCAGTACTTC. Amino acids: CASSYSKLGLSYEQYF.

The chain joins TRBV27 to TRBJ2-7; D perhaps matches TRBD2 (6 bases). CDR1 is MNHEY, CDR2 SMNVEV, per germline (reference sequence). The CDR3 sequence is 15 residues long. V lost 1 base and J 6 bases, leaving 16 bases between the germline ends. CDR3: CASSLWSGPGVEQYF. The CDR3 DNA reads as TGTGCCAGCAGTTTATGGAGCGGGCCGGGGGTCGAGCAGTACTTC.

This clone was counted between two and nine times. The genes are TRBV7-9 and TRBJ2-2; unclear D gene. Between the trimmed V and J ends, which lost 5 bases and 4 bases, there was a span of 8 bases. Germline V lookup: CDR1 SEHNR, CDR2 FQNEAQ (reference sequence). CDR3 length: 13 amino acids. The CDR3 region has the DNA TGTGCCAGCAGCCTCCTACCCACCGGGGAGCTGTTTTTT. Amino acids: CASSLLPTGELFF.

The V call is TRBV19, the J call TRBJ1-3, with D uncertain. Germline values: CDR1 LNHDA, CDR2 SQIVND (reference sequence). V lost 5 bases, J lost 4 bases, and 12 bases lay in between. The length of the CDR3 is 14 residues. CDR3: CASSPSSRGNTIYF. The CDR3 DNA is TGTGCCAGTAGTCCCAGTTCCAGGGGAAACACCATATATTTT.

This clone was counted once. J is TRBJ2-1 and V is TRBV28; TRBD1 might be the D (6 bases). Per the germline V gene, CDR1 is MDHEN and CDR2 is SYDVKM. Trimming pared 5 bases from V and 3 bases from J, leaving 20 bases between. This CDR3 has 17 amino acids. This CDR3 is CASSPDSGERDYNEQFF. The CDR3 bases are TGTGCCAGCAGTCCTGACTCAGGGGAGAGGGACTACAATGAGCAGTTCTTC.

The CDR3 nucleotides read TGTGCCAGCAGTGAAAGTCACTTGAACACTGAAGCTTTCTTT. Residues: CASSESHLNTEAFF. This chain connects TRBV6-1 to TRBJ1-1; no definite D call. CDR3 length equals 14 residues. V was cut by 2 bases and J by 0 bases, with 7 bases left in between. CDR1 MNHNS and CDR2 SASEGT come from the germline V gene.

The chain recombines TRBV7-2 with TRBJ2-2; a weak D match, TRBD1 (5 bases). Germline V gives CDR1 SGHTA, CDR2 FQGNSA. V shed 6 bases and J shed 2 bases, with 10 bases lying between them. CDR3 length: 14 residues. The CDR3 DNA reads TGTGCCAGCAGAATTCAGGGAAACACCGGGGAGCTGTTTTTT. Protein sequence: CASRIQGNTGELFF.

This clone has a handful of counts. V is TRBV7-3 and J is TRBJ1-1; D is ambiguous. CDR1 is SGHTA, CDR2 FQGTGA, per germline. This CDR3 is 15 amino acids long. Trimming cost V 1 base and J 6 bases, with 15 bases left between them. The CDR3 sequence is CASSLNGGISAEAFF. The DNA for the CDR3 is TGTGCCAGCAGCTTAAATGGAGGTATTTCCGCTGAAGCTTTCTTT. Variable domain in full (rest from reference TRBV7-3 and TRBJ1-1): GAGVSQTPSNKVTEKGKYVELRCDPISGHTALYWYRQSLGQGPEFLIYFQGTGAADDSGLPNDRFFAVRPEGSVSTLKIQRTERGDSAVYLCASSLNGGISAEAFFGQGTRLTVV.

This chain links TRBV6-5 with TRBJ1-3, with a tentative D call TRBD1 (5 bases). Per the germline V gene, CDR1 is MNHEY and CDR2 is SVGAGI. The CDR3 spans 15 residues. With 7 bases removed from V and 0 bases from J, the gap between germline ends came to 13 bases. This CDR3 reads CASISDKGSGNTIYF. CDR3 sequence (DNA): TGTGCCAGCATTTCGGACAAGGGCTCTGGAAACACCATATATTTT.

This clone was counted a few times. In DNA form, the CDR3 reads TGTGCCATCACAGGAGGGCTGACCTACGAGCAGTACTTC. Translating gives CAITGGLTYEQYF. The genes are TRBV10-3 and TRBJ2-7; the D gene is possibly TRBD2 (6 bases). The CDR3 covers 13 residues. Per the germline V gene, CDR1 is ENHRY and CDR2 is SYGVKD. Trimming stripped 7 bases from V and 2 bases from J, with 12 bases between.

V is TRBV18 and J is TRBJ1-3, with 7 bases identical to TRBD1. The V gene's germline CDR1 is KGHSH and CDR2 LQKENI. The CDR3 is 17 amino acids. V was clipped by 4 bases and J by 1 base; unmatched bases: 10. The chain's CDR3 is CASSQTDRFLSGNTIYF. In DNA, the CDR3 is TGTGCCAGCTCACAGACGGACAGGTTTTTATCTGGAAACACCATATATTTT.

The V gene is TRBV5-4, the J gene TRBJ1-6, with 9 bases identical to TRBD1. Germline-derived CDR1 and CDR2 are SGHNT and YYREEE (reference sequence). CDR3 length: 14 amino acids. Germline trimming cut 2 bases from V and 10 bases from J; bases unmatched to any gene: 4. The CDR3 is CASSFGDRESPLHF. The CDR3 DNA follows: TGTGCCAGCAGCTTCGGGGACAGGGAGTCACCCCTCCACTTT.

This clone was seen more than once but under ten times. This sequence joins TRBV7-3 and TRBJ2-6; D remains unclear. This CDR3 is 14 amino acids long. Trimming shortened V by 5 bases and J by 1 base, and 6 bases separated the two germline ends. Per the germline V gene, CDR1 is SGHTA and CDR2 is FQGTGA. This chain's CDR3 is CASSVRSGANVLTF. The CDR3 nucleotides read TGTGCCAGCAGCGTACGGTCTGGGGCCAACGTCCTGACTTTC.

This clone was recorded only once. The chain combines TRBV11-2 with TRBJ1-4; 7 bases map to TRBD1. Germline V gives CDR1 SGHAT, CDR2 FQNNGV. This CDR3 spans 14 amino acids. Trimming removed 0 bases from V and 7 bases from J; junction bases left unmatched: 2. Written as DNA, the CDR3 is TGTGCCAGCAGCTTAGACAGGGGGAGTGAAAAACTGTTTTTT. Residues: CASSLDRGSEKLFF.

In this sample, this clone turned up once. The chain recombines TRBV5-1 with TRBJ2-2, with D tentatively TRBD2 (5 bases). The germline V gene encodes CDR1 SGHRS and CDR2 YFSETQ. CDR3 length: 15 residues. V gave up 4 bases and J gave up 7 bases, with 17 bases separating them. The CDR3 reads CASSPRSGDVGELFF. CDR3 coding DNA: TGCGCCAGCAGCCCTCGATCCGGGGATGTCGGGGAGCTGTTTTTT.